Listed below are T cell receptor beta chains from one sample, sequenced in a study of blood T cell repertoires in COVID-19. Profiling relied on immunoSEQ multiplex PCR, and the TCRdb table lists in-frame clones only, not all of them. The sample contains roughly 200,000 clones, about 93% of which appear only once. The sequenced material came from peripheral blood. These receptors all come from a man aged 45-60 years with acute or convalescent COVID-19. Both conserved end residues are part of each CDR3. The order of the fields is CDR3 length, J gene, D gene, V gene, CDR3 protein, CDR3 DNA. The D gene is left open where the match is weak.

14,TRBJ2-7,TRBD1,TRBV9,CASSVLDRGYEQYF,TGTGCCAGCAGCGTGCTCGACAGGGGGTACGAGCAGTACTTC
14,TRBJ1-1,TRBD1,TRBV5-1,CASSGTGPNTEAFF,TGCGCCAGCAGCGGGACAGGACCGAACACTGAAGCTTTCTTT
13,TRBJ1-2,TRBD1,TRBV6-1,CASSSGTGNGYTF,TGTGCCAGCAGCTCAGGGACAGGGAATGGCTACACCTTC
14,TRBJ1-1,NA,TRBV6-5,CASRGTRTNTEAFF,TGTGCCAGCAGGGGGACACGGACGAACACTGAAGCTTTCTTT
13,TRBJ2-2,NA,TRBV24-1,CATMGAGTGELFF,TGTGCCACCATGGGGGCTGGCACCGGGGAGCTGTTTTTT
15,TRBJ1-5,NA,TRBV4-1,CASSQNLNVGQPQHF,TGCGCCAGCAGCCAAAACCTTAACGTCGGTCAGCCCCAGCATTTT
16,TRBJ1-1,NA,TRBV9,CASIGPGRVGDTEAFF,TGTGCCAGCATAGGGCCCGGGAGGGTAGGGGACACTGAAGCTTTCTTT
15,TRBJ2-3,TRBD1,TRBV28,CASSMTGLGADTQYF,TGTGCCAGCAGTATGACAGGGCTAGGCGCAGATACGCAGTATTTT
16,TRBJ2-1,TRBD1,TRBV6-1,CASSEMGTGGNNEQFF,TGTGCCAGCAGTGAAATGGGAACAGGGGGGAACAATGAGCAGTTCTTC
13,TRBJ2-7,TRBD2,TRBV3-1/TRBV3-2,CASSQVGLTEQYF,TGTGCCAGCAGCCAAGTGGGACTAACCGAGCAGTACTTC
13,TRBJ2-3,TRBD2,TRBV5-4,CASRGGITDTQYF,TGTGCCAGCAGGGGGGGGATTACAGATACGCAGTATTTT
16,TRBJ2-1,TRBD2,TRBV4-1,CASSREGDSGRGFQFF,TGCGCCAGCAGCCGTGAGGGGGATAGCGGGAGAGGATTCCAGTTCTTC
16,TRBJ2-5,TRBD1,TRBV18,CASSRDRGTPRETQYF,TGTGCCAGCTCACGGGACAGGGGGACTCCGCGGGAGACCCAGTACTTC
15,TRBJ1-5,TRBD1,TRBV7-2,CASSLTTGSNQPQHF,TGTGCCAGCAGCTTAACGACAGGGAGCAATCAGCCCCAGCATTTT
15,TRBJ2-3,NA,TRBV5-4,CASSLGTGGWDTQYF,TGTGCCAGCAGCTTGGGCACAGGTGGTTGGGATACGCAGTATTTT
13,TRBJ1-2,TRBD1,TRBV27,CASSLDRAYGYTF,TGTGCCAGCAGTCTCGACAGGGCCTATGGCTACACCTTC